Following are 3 T cell receptor beta chains from one sample sequenced in a study of T cells in Graves' hyperthyroidism and ophthalmopathy. Researchers amplified the TCR beta CDR3 regions from RNA transcripts. The HTBI primer set was used in a first-round RT-PCR of the TCR CDR3. One entry per CDR3 protein, called by TCRdb with MiXCR from the multiplex PCR reads. The sample comprises some 510,000 distinct CDR3 sequences, roughly 20% of which are singletons, and about 30% rests with the top ten. The sequenced material came from blood. All receptors come from a man aged 18 to 30 with Graves' hyperthyroidism.

This clonotype has a count of ten or more. The CDR3 spells CASSGDRGLQQETQYF. For the CDR3, the DNA is TGTGCCAGCAGCGGGGACAGGGGGCTCCAGCAAGAGACCCAGTACTTC. The chain recombines TRBV3-1 with TRBJ2-5, with 12 bases aligning to TRBD1. V shed 5 bases, J shed 2 bases, and the junction held 6 bases outside the gene matches. The germline gives CDR1 LGHDT, CDR2 YNNKEL (reference sequence). This CDR3 has 16 amino acids.

The chain has TRBV11-3 and TRBJ1-1; 8 bases are a match to TRBD1. Germline V gives CDR1 SGHNT, CDR2 YENEEA. The CDR3 extends over 15 amino acids. The trim removed 5 bases at V and 6 bases at J, leaving 11 bases unmatched. The CDR3 DNA is TGTGCCAGCAGCGCCTCGACAGGGGCGGCCTCTGAAGCTTTCTTT. Its protein is CASSASTGAASEAFF. The variable domain in full, completed from reference TRBV11-3 and TRBJ1-1, reads EAGVVQSPRYKIIEKKQPVAFWCNPISGHNTLYWYLQNLGQGPELLIRYENEEAVDDSQLPKDRFSAERLKGVDSTLKIQPAELGDSAVYLCASSASTGAASEAFFGQGTRLTVV.

This clonotype was counted between two and nine times. This chain uses TRBV7-9 with TRBJ1-2, with D tentatively TRBD1 (5 bases). This CDR3 has 13 amino acids. Germline-derived CDR1 and CDR2 are SEHNR and FQNEAQ (reference sequence). The germline V and J ends were trimmed by 2 bases and 7 bases, with 11 bases remaining between them. The DNA of the CDR3 is TGTGCCAGCAGCTTAAGTACAGGCCCTGGCTACACCTTC. It encodes CASSLSTGPGYTF.